This T cell receptor (beta chain) was sequenced during a study of CXCR3-negative and CXCR3-positive naive CD8 T cells. Study conclusions and caveats: Diversity proved comparably high across both naive subsets and much lower in memory CD8+ cells. CXCR3-negative naive cells had less hydrophobic TRB CDR3s than did CXCR3-positive naive cells.

The CDR3 loop spans 13 amino acids. CDR1 MNHEY and CDR2 SMNVEV come from the germline V gene (reference sequence). Turning to this clonotype: Its antigen is unidentified.

Each TRB cDNA library was prepared by 5' RACE (with UMI labels). One entry per CDR3 protein, without DNA, is what TCRdb gives after re-calling the 5' RACE reads. In total, the table holds approximately 47,000 distinct CDR3 sequences. The sequencing sample was made of naive CXCR3- CD8+ T cells from blood. The subset here: CD45RO-CCR7+CD27+CD95- naive CD8+ T cells lacking CXCR3 (TNR3-). V is TRBV27 and J is TRBJ2-1; TCRdb's assignment of TRBD2 cannot be checked, as there is no DNA. The sequence was collected from a human donor in good health. Some clones in this sample may be carry-over from other donors' samples. The CDR3 loop is CASNPGLAEKQFF.